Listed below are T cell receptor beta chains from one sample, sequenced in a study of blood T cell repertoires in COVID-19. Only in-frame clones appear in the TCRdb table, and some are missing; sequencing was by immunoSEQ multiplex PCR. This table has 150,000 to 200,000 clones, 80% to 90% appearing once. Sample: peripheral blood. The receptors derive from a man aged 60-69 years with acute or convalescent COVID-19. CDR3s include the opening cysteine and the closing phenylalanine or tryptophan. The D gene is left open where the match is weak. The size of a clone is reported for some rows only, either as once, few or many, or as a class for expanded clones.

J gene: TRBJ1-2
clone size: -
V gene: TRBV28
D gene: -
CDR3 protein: CASSQTSFSYYGYTF
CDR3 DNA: TGTGCCAGCAGTCAGACATCTTTCTCGTACTATGGCTACACCTTC

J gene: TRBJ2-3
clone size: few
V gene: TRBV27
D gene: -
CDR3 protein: CASRPEGDGNTQYF
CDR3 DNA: TGTGCCAGCCGCCCAGAGGGGGATGGAAATACGCAGTATTTT

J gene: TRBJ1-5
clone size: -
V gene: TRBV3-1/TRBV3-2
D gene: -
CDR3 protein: CASSQSAGISNQPQHF
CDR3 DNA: TGTGCCAGCAGCCAATCAGCGGGGATTAGCAATCAGCCCCAGCATTTT

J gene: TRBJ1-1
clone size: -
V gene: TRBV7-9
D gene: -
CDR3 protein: CASSPAQLTEAFF
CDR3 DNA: TGTGCCAGCAGTCCCGCACAATTAACTGAAGCTTTCTTT

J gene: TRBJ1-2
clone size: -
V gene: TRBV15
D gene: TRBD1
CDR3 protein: CATSRTGRNYGYTF
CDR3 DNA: TGTGCCACCAGCAGGACAGGGAGAAACTATGGCTACACCTTC

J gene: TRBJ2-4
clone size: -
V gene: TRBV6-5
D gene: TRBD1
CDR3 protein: CASSQRWDRNIQYF
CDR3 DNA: TGTGCCAGCAGTCAAAGGTGGGACAGAAACATTCAGTACTTC

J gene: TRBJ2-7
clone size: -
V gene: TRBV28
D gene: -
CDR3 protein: CASSLEGGIGSYEQYF
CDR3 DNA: TGTGCCAGCAGTTTGGAGGGGGGGATCGGCTCCTACGAGCAGTACTTC

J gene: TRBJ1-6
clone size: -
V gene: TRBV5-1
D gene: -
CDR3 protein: CASSFRTGEDSPLHF
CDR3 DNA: TGCGCCAGCAGCTTCAGAACGGGGGAGGATTCACCCCTCCACTTT

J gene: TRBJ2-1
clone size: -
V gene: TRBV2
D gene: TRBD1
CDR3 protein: CASIRTGTDSSYNEQFF
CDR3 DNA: TGTGCCAGCATAAGGACAGGGACCGATAGCTCCTACAATGAGCAGTTCTTC

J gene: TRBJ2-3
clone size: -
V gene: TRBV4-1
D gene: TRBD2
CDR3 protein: CASSQDRLAGVGTDTQYF
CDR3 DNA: TGCGCCAGCAGCCAAGATAGGCTAGCGGGAGTCGGCACAGATACGCAGTATTTT

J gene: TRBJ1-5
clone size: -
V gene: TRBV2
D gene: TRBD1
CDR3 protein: CASSWSQGGSQPQHF
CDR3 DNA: TGTGCCAGCAGTTGGTCACAGGGGGGCAGTCAGCCCCAGCATTTT

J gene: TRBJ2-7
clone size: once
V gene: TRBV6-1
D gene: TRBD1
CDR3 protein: CASSEGGQGGFEQYF
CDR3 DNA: TGTGCCAGCAGTGAAGGGGGACAGGGAGGGTTCGAGCAGTACTTC

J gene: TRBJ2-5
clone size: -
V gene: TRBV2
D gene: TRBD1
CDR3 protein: CASSVGQAGKTQYF
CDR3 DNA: TGTGCCAGCAGTGTGGGACAGGCGGGTAAGACCCAGTACTTC

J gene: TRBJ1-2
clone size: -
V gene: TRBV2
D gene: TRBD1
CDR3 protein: CASRVNRGAYGGYTF
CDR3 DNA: TGTGCCAGCAGGGTTAACAGGGGGGCTTATGGTGGCTACACCTTC

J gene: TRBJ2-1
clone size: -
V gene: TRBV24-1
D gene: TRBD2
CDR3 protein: CATSAPLAGESHEQFF
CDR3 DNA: TGTGCCACCAGTGCTCCACTAGCGGGAGAGAGTCATGAGCAGTTCTTC

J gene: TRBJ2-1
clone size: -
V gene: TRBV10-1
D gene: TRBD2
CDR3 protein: CASSESGTSYNEQFF
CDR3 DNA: TGCGCCAGCAGTGAGTCTGGGACTAGTTACAATGAGCAGTTCTTC

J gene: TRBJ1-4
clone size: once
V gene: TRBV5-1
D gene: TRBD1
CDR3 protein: CASSLGQYGEKLFF
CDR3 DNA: TGCGCCAGCAGCCTGGGACAGTACGGGGAAAAACTGTTTTTT

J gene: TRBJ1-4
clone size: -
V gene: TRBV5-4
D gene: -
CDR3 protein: CASSLQATNEKLFF
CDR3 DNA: TGTGCCAGCAGCTTACAGGCAACTAATGAAAAACTGTTTTTT

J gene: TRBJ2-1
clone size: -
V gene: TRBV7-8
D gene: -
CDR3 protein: CASSKGQDEQFF
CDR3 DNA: TGTGCCAGCAGCAAGGGGCAGGATGAGCAGTTCTTC

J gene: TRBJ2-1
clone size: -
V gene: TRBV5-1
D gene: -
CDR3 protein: CASSRTGNNEQFF
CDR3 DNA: TGCGCCAGCAGCCGTACTGGTAACAATGAGCAGTTCTTC

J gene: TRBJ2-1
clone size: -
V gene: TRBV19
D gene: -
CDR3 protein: CASRSLAKHNEQFF
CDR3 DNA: TGTGCCAGTAGGAGTCTAGCGAAACACAATGAGCAGTTCTTC

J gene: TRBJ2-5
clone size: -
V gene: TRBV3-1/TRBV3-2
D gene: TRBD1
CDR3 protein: CASSPLGTVQETQYF
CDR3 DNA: TGTGCCAGCAGCCCCCTTGGGACAGTCCAAGAGACCCAGTACTTC

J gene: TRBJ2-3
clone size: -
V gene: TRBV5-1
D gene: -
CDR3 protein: CASSPTSRSSTDTQYF
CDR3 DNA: TGCGCCAGCAGCCCCACTAGCAGATCTAGCACAGATACGCAGTATTTT

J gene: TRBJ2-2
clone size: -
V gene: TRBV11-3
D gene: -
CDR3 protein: CASSIRGNTGELFF
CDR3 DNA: TGTGCCAGCAGCATCAGGGGGAACACCGGGGAGCTGTTTTTT

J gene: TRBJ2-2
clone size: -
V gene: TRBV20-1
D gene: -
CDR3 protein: CSASPRGDRETGELFF
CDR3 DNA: TGCAGTGCTAGTCCTCGCGGGGACAGAGAAACCGGGGAGCTGTTTTTT

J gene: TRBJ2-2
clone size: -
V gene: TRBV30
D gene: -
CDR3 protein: CAWSGTSNTGELFF
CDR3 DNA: TGTGCCTGGAGCGGAACTAGTAACACCGGGGAGCTGTTTTTT

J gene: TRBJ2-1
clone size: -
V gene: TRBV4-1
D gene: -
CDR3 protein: CASSQHLPEWRDIRINEQFF
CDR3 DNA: TGCGCCAGCAGCCAGCACCTACCCGAGTGGCGCGACATCCGCATCAATGAGCAGTTCTTC

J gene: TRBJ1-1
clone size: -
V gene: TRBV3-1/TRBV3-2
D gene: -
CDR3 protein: CASSLTSGGWEGAFF
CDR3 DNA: TGTGCCAGCAGCCTCACCAGCGGGGGCTGGGAGGGTGCTTTCTTT

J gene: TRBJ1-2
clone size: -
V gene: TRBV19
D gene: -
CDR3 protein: CASSGEVYGYTF
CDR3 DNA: TGTGCCAGTAGTGGGGAGGTCTATGGCTACACCTTC

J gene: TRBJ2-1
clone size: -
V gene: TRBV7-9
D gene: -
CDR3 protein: CASSLGQGNEQFF
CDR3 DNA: TGTGCCAGCAGCTTAGGGCAGGGGAATGAGCAGTTCTTC

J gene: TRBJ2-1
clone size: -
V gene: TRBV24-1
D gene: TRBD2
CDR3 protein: CATSELSGRWDNEQFF
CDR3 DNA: TGTGCCACCAGTGAACTTAGCGGGAGATGGGACAATGAGCAGTTCTTC

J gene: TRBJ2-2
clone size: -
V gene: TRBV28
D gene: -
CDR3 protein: CASSLKPGELFF
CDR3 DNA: TGTGCCAGCAGTTTAAAGCCCGGGGAGCTGTTTTTT

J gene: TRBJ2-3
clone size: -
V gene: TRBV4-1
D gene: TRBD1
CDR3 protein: CASSRLPGQGVDTQYF
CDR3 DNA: TGCGCCAGCAGCCGACTACCGGGACAGGGAGTAGATACGCAGTATTTT

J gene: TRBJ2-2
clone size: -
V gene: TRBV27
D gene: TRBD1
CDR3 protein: CASSLSGGLTGELFF
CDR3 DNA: TGTGCCAGCAGTTTGTCAGGGGGCCTCACCGGGGAGCTGTTTTTT

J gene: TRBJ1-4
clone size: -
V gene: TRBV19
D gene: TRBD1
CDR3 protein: CASSVRDRGEKLFF
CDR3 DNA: TGTGCCAGTAGTGTCCGGGACAGGGGTGAAAAACTGTTTTTT

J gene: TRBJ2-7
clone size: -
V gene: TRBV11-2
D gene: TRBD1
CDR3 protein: CASSPGTGTSYEQYF
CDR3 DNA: TGTGCCAGCAGCCCAGGGACAGGGACCTCCTACGAGCAGTACTTC

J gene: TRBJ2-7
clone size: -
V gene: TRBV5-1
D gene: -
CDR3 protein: CASSLAGSTGNYEQYF
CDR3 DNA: TGCGCCAGCAGCTTGGCGGGCTCGACAGGCAACTACGAGCAGTACTTC

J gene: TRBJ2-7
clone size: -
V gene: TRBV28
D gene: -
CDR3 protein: CASSFRGSYEQYF
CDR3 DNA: TGTGCCAGCAGTTTCAGGGGCTCCTACGAGCAGTACTTC

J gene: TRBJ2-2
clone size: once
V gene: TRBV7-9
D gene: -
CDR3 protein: CASRGWTHNTGELFF
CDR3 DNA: TGTGCCAGCCGAGGCTGGACTCATAACACCGGGGAGCTGTTTTTT

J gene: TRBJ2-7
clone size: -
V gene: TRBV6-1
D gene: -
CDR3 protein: CASSEAGGAYEQYF
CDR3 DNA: TGTGCCAGCAGTGAAGCGGGCGGGGCCTACGAGCAGTACTTC

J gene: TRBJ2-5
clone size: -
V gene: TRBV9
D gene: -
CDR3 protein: CASSVGVGYQETQYF
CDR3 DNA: TGTGCCAGCAGCGTAGGGGTGGGCTATCAAGAGACCCAGTACTTC